This section outlines one T cell receptor beta chain sequence together with its context. The antigen remains undetermined. Germline is not matched at one junction end, which may reflect a read error. This sample stems from a study of T cell repertoires in cytomegalovirus infection. The wider study: Both CMV infection and a matching HLA type were indicated by public TCR beta signatures.

TCRdb re-called the reads through MiXCR, storing one row per CDR3 protein. The table shows 700,000 to 900,000 distinct CDR3 sequences, with just under 30% occurring only once. The length of the CDR3 is 17 residues. Study-level results: Public TCR beta family frequency separated CMV-and-HLA carriers, including in an independent cohort.

The receptor was derived from a human donor in good health (CMV status not recorded). Some clones in this sample may be carry-over from other donors' samples. Specimen: cultured CD8+ T cells from PBMCs, collected from culture after CMV antigen stimulation. The chain carries TRBV12-3 or TRBV12-4 and TRBJ2-5, with 8 bases that match TRBD2. The CDR3 region has the DNA TGTACCAGCAGTCCGGGACTAGAGGGGGGGATACAAGAGACCCAGTACTTC. Encoded protein: CTSSPGLEGGIQETQYF.